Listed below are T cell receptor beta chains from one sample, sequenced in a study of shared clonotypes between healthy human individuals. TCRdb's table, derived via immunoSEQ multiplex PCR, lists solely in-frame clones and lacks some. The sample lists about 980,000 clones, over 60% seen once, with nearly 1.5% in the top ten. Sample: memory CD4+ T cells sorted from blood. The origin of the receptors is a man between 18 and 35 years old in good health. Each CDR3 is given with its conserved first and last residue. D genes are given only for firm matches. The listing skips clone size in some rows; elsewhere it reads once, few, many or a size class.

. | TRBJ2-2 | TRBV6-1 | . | CASSVGNTGELFF | TGTGCCAGCAGTGTAGGGAACACCGGGGAGCTGTTTTTT
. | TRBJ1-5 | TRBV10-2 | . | CASSPSYVQPQHF | TGCGCCAGCAGCCCCTCGTACGTTCAGCCCCAGCATTTT
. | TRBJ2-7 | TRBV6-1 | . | CASRGRSTDEQYF | TGTGCCAGCAGAGGCAGATCTACCGACGAGCAGTACTTC
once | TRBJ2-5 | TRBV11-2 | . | CASSGSSTGLLEQETQYF | TGTGCCAGCAGCGGAAGCTCGACAGGACTTCTCGAACAAGAGACCCAGTACTTC
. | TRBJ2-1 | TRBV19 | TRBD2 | CASSINPGGARDEQFF | TGTGCCAGTAGTATTAATCCGGGAGGAGCTAGGGATGAGCAGTTCTTC
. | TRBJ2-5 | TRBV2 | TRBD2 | CASSGAGARETQYF | TGTGCCAGCAGTGGAGCGGGAGCCCGGGAGACCCAGTACTTC
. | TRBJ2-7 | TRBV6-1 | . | CASSEAGGPVSYEQYF | TGTGCCAGCAGTGAAGCGGGGGGGCCCGTCTCCTACGAGCAGTACTTC
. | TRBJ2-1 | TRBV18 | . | CASSPSVDEQFF | TGTGCCAGCTCCCCTAGCGTGGATGAGCAGTTCTTC
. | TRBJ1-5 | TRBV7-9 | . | CASSHDSSNQPQHF | TGTGCCAGCAGCCACGACAGTTCCAATCAGCCCCAGCATTTT
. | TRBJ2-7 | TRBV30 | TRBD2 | CAWTSGFTYEQYF | TGTGCCTGGACTAGCGGGTTTACCTACGAGCAGTACTTC
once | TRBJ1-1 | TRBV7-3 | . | CASSSVRQADKAFF | TGTGCCAGCAGCTCAGTCCGGCAGGCTGATAAAGCTTTCTTT
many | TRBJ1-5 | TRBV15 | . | CATSRDNQPQHF | TGTGCCACCAGCAGAGACAATCAGCCCCAGCATTTT
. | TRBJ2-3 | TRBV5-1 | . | CASSRAPAFSSTDTQYF | TGCGCCAGCAGCCGTGCCCCGGCGTTTTCCTCGACAGATACGCAGTATTTT
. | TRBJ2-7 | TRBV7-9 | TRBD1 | CASSSGQGVYYEQYF | TGTGCCAGCAGCTCAGGGCAGGGGGTCTACTACGAGCAGTACTTC
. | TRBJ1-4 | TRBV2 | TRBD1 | CASTQGGQPNEKLFF | TGTGCCAGCACCCAAGGGGGACAGCCAAATGAAAAACTGTTTTTT
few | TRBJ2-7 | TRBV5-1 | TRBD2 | CASTRTSGETEQYF | TGCGCCAGCACCCGGACTAGCGGAGAAACCGAGCAGTACTTC
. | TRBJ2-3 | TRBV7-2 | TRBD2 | CASSFPERGSTDTQYF | TGTGCCAGCAGCTTTCCTGAGCGGGGAAGCACAGATACGCAGTATTTT
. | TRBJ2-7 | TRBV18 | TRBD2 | CASSGASGVPEQYF | TGTGCCAGCTCCGGGGCTAGCGGCGTACCCGAGCAGTACTTC
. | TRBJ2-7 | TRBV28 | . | CASSSGYEQYF | TGTGCCAGCAGCAGCGGCTACGAGCAGTACTTC
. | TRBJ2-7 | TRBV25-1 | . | CASSESPRSYEQYF | TGTGCCAGCAGTGAATCCCCGCGCAGCTACGAGCAGTACTTC
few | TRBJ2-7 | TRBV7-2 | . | CASSDPPPGGFSYEQYF | TGTGCCAGCAGCGATCCCCCACCGGGGGGCTTCTCCTACGAGCAGTACTTC
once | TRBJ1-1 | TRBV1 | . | CTSSQFRDRGFMNTEAFF | TGCACCAGCAGCCAATTCCGGGACAGGGGTTTCATGAACACTGAAGCTTTCTTT
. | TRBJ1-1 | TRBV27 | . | CASRTQGLKAFF | TGTGCCAGCAGGACCCAGGGATTAAAAGCTTTCTTT
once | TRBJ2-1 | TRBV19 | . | CASRTTGRQSDNEQFF | TGTGCCAGTAGGACTACGGGACGTCAGTCAGACAATGAGCAGTTCTTC
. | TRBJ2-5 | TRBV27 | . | CASSALGTVEETQYF | TGTGCCAGCAGTGCCTTGGGGACTGTAGAAGAGACCCAGTACTTC
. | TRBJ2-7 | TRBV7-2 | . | CASSLMFGGSYEQYF | TGTGCCAGCAGCTTAATGTTTGGGGGTTCCTACGAGCAGTACTTC
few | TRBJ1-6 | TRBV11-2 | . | CASSLGNLDSPLHF | TGTGCCAGCAGCTTAGGAAACCTTGATTCACCCCTCCACTTT
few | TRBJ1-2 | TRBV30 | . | CACLREVNGYTF | TGTGCCTGCCTAAGGGAAGTCAATGGCTACACCTTC
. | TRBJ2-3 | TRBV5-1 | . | CASYGGPSDTQYF | TGCGCCAGCTACGGGGGCCCCTCAGATACGCAGTATTTT
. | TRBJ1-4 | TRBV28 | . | CASFAGNEKLFF | TGTGCCAGCTTTGCAGGGAATGAAAAACTGTTTTTT
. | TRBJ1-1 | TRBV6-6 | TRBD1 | CASTKDRGTEAFF | TGTGCCAGCACCAAGGACAGGGGCACTGAAGCTTTCTTT
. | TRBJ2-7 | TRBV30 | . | CAWSLAPYEQYF | TGTGCCTGGAGTCTAGCCCCCTACGAGCAGTACTTC
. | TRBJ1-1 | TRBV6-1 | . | CASSEAQNTEAFF | TGTGCCAGCAGTGAAGCACAGAACACTGAAGCTTTCTTT
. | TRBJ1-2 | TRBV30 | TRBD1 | CAWSSFDQGANYGYTF | TGTGCCTGGAGTTCCTTTGACCAGGGGGCTAACTATGGCTACACCTTC
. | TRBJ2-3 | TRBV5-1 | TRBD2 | CASSPGDSGRPDTQYF | TGCGCCAGCAGCCCCGGTGATAGCGGGCGGCCAGATACGCAGTATTTT
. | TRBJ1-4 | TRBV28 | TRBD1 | CASTPGWTGGPWKNEKLFF | TGTGCCAGCACCCCTGGGTGGACAGGGGGTCCCTGGAAAAATGAAAAACTGTTTTTT
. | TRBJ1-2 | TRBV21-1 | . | CASSNGSGAPVGGYTF | TGTGCCAGCAGCAACGGGAGTGGAGCTCCGGTTGGGGGCTACACCTTC
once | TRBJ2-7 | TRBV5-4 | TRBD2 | CASSLLAASHEQYF | TGTGCCAGCAGCTTACTAGCGGCCTCCCACGAGCAGTACTTC
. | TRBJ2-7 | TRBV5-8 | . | CASSFGDRRTYEQYF | TGTGCCAGCAGTTTCGGCGACAGACGAACCTACGAGCAGTACTTC
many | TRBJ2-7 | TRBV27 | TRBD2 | CASSGPRGSGSYEQYF | TGTGCCAGCAGCGGACCCCGTGGTAGCGGGAGCTACGAGCAGTACTTC
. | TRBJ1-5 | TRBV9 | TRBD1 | CASSAGQGGPYSNQPQHF | TGTGCCAGCAGCGCCGGACAGGGTGGGCCCTATAGCAATCAGCCCCAGCATTTT
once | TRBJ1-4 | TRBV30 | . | CAWSRAGKEKLFF | TGTGCCTGGAGTAGGGCAGGGAAGGAAAAGCTGTTTTTT
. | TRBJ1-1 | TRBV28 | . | CASSFSEPLEAFF | TGTGCCAGCAGTTTCTCGGAGCCTCTGGAAGCTTTCTTT
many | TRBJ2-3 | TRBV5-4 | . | CASSLSPLSTDTQYF | TGTGCCAGCAGCTTGTCTCCGCTAAGCACAGATACGCAGTATTTT
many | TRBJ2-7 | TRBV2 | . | CAGRRQDNSYEQYF | TGTGCCGGGCGGAGGCAGGACAACTCCTACGAGCAGTACTTC
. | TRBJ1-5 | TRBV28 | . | CASSFLGTVNQPQHF | TGTGCCAGCAGTTTTCTGGGGACGGTCAATCAGCCCCAGCATTTT
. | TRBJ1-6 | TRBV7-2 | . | CASARGAAGKNSPLHF | TGTGCCAGCGCTAGGGGGGCTGCAGGGAAGAATTCACCCCTCCACTTT
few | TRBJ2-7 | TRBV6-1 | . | CASGRGSSYEQYF | TGTGCCAGCGGACGGGGGAGCTCCTACGAGCAGTACTTC
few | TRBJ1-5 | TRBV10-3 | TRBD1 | CAISDTGDQPQHF | TGTGCCATCAGTGATACAGGGGATCAGCCCCAGCATTTT
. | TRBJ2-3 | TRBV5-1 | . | CASTGTGTQYF | TGCGCCAGTACAGGGACGGGTACGCAGTATTTT
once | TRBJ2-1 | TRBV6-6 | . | CASSRIISGEQFF | TGTGCCAGCAGCCGCATTATCTCGGGGGAGCAGTTCTTC
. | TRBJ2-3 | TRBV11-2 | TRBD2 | CASSSRQIAGNTDTQYF | TGTGCCAGCAGCTCCCGACAAATAGCGGGAAACACAGATACGCAGTATTTT
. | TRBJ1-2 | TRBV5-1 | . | CASNTAGGVLGYTF | TGCGCCAGCAATACGGCGGGAGGAGTCCTCGGCTACACCTTC
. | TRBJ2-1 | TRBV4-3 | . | CASSQGRKPHNEQFF | TGCGCCAGCAGCCAAGGAAGGAAACCACACAATGAGCAGTTCTTC